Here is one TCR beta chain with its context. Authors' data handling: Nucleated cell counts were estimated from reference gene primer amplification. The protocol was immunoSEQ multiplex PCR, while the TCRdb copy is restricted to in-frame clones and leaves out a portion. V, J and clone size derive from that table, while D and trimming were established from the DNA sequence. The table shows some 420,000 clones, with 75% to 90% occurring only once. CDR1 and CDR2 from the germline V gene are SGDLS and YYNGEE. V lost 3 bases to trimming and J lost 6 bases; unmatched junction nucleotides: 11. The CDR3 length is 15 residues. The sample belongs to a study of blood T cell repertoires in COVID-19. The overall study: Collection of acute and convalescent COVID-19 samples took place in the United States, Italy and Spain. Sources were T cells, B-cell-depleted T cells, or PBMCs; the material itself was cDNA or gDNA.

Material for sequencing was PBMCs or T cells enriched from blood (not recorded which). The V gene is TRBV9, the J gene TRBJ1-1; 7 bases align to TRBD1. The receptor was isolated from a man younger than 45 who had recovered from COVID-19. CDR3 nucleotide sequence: TGTGCCAGCAGCGGACAGGGTGGGCGAACTCCTGAAGCTTTCTTT. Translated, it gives CASSGQGGRTPEAFF.